This T cell receptor beta chain was recorded in a study of blood T cell repertoires in COVID-19 (dated by TCRdb to 2020 to 2022). Concerning the study at large: The collaborator samples originated in the United States, Italy and Spain and spanned the acute and convalescent phases of COVID-19. Deeply sampled blood TCRbeta repertoires from subjects exposed to, actively infected with, or recovered from COVID-19 were included in the dataset. The sample metadata nearly always contained a de-identified subject ID, COVID-19 status, age in years and sex. Where available, HLA class I and class II types were taken from metadata supplied by the sample provider and were not determined by assay-based typing. The material from the prospective study consisted of cDNA or gDNA derived from T cells, B-cell-depleted T cells, or PBMCs. The repertoires were released in a freely available public database intended as a resource for research on the immune response to SARS-CoV-2. Samples were obtained from the ongoing ImmuneRACE study (first 160 participants) and from about 1,300 subjects provided by 6 global collaborators. What the study reported, not specific to this receptor: The amount of clinical and demographic metadata varied by source and participant and was provided uncurated.

The collaborating institutions used their own protocols to collect whole blood in K2EDTA tubes. For TCRbeta analysis, collaborators shipped samples as frozen whole blood, isolated PBMCs, or DNA extracted from either of those sample types. A remark on this clone: The antigen it binds to is not known. Base qualities are not provided; no much larger clone lies one nucleotide away.

Here V drops 2 bases and J drops 5 bases, and the junction holds 16 bases not matched to any gene. CDR1 KGHSH and CDR2 LQKENI are derived from the germline V gene. Inclusive of the bounding cysteine and phenylalanine, the CDR3 is 19 residues long. Of all the DNA, just the CDR3 is kept, 57 bases in frame from base 1. TCRbeta CDR3 regions were amplified from genomic DNA using the immunoSEQ Assay, a bias-controlled multiplex PCR. The authors processed their data as follows. Nucleated cell counts per sample were estimated from amplification of reference gene primers within the assay. To quantify the absolute abundance of each unique TCRbeta CDR3 rearrangement, sequence reads were collapsed and filtered. For each sample, productive Simpson clonality was calculated by taking the square root of Simpson's diversity index across productive rearrangements. Sourced from immuneACCESS, this table was stored by TCRdb with only in-frame sequences that have V and J called. A share of the clones is absent; for the studies checked, an unresolved V gene accounts for under half, and the remainder has no known explanation. The V and J calls and the clone size are those of that table, but D and trimming were determined from the DNA. A total of some 270,000 clones appear in this sample, roughly 89% of them only once. Around 0.84% of the sample is in the top ten clones.

The origin of this receptor is a man aged 25 to 45 with acute or convalescent COVID-19. Here the chain combines TRBV18 and TRBJ2-5; TRBD2 agrees with 11 junctional bases. Sequenced material: peripheral blood. CDR3 reads: CASSPLVTSGGDPPETQYF. The sequenced DNA is TGTGCCAGCTCACCATTAGTAACTAGCGGGGGTGATCCCCCGGAGACCCAGTACTTC.